This TCR beta chain appears in the sequencing data of a study of breast tumors, draining lymph nodes, adjacent tissues. The length of the CDR3 is 17 residues. Germline V CDR1 and CDR2: ENHRY, SYGVKD. V was clipped by 0 bases and J by 0 bases; unmatched bases: 4. TCRdb redid the calling of the multiplex PCR reads with MiXCR, one entry per CDR3 protein. The sample lists fewer than 300,000 distinct CDR3 sequences; about 32% were seen once. Study findings and constraints: Most tumor T cells seemingly derive from lymph node, then expand in tumor. Compared with lymph nodes, tumors were less diverse; compared with nontumor tissue, more. That most tumor T cells come from lymph nodes remained unproven. Tumor and nontumor repertoires were significantly more similar in luminal-like than in basal-like breast cancer.

The lymph nodes were axillary draining lymph nodes from breast cancer patients. As concerns this clonotype: What it binds is unknown.

The sequence was obtained from a female donor with breast cancer. Some clones in this sample may be carry-over from other donors' samples. Sequencing was performed on axillary lymph node tissue. The chain couples TRBV10-3 to TRBJ2-7, with TRBD2 identical over 11 bases. CDR3 DNA: TGTGCCATCAGTGAGTCCCCTAGCGGGGGGAGCTCCTACGAGCAGTACTTC. Translated, it gives CAISESPSGGSSYEQYF.